The rows below give T cell receptor beta chains drawn from one sample of a study of blood T cell repertoires in COVID-19. Sequencing was performed with immunoSEQ multiplex PCR; in TCRdb, only in-frame clones are kept and a portion is missing. The sample shows 170,000 or so clones, 85% to 95% of them seen only once. Specimen: peripheral blood. All receptors come from a man aged 45-65 years with acute or convalescent COVID-19. The CDR3 runs from the conserved cysteine through the conserved F or W. Fields, in order: CDR3 DNA, CDR3 protein, clone size, V gene, J gene, D gene. The D gene is left open where the match is weak. Clone size is given for some rows only: seen once, a few or many times, or a class if the clone is expanded.

DNA: TGTGCCAGCAGCGCCAAAGCGGGGGGTGGTAATGAGCAGTTCTTC
CDR3: CASSAKAGGGNEQFF
size: once
V: TRBV7-9
J: TRBJ2-1
D: TRBD2

DNA: TGCGCCAGCAGCCGACAGGGAAACGGAGAATATGGCTACACCTTC
CDR3: CASSRQGNGEYGYTF
size: NA
V: TRBV5-1
J: TRBJ1-2
D: TRBD1

DNA: TGTGCCAGCAGCCCGGGGACAGTCCCGGAGACCCAGTACTTC
CDR3: CASSPGTVPETQYF
size: NA
V: TRBV7-2
J: TRBJ2-5
D: TRBD1

DNA: TGTGCCAGCAGCAAAACCTTAGAACAGGGCTTGGAGACCCAGTACTTC
CDR3: CASSKTLEQGLETQYF
size: NA
V: TRBV21-1
J: TRBJ2-5
D: NA

DNA: TGTGCCAGTACAGGGGACTATGGCTACACCTTC
CDR3: CASTGDYGYTF
size: NA
V: TRBV2
J: TRBJ1-2
D: TRBD1

DNA: TGTGCCAGCAGTTTATACAAGCTCCGGGACACCGGGGAGCTGTTTTTT
CDR3: CASSLYKLRDTGELFF
size: NA
V: TRBV28
J: TRBJ2-2
D: NA

DNA: TGTGCCAGCAGTCCCGGACAGGCAACTAATGAAAAACTGTTTTTT
CDR3: CASSPGQATNEKLFF
size: NA
V: TRBV28
J: TRBJ1-4
D: TRBD1

DNA: TGTGCCAGCAGTTTATCTTCAGTTACTGAAGCTTTCTTT
CDR3: CASSLSSVTEAFF
size: NA
V: TRBV27
J: TRBJ1-1
D: NA

DNA: TGTGCCAGCAAAAAAAGACAGGTGCCCAAACTGTTTTTT
CDR3: CASKKRQVPKLFF
size: NA
V: TRBV7-3
J: TRBJ1-4
D: NA

DNA: TGTGCCAGCAGCCAGATTTGGGGACTTATTGGAAACACCATATATTTT
CDR3: CASSQIWGLIGNTIYF
size: NA
V: TRBV7-2
J: TRBJ1-3
D: NA

DNA: TGTGCCAGCAGCCAGGACAGGGCCCAGCTTAGCACTGAAGCTTTCTTT
CDR3: CASSQDRAQLSTEAFF
size: NA
V: TRBV7-9
J: TRBJ1-1
D: TRBD1

DNA: TGCGCCAGCGGTGCCAGGGTAAAAGAGACCCAGTACTTC
CDR3: CASGARVKETQYF
size: NA
V: TRBV10-2
J: TRBJ2-5
D: NA

DNA: TGTGCCAGCAGCCCCGACAGGCAATACGAGCAGTACTTC
CDR3: CASSPDRQYEQYF
size: NA
V: TRBV6-5
J: TRBJ2-7
D: NA

DNA: TGTGCCAGCAGCCCTCGACAGGGGAGCAATCAGCCCCAGCATTTT
CDR3: CASSPRQGSNQPQHF
size: once
V: TRBV7-9
J: TRBJ1-5
D: TRBD1

DNA: TGTGCCAGCTCACCATCCCAGGCCCTTGGCTACACCTTC
CDR3: CASSPSQALGYTF
size: NA
V: TRBV18
J: TRBJ1-2
D: NA

DNA: TGTGCCAGCAGTTACGATAGCGGGGTCTACAATGAGCAGTTCTTC
CDR3: CASSYDSGVYNEQFF
size: NA
V: TRBV6-5
J: TRBJ2-1
D: TRBD2

DNA: TGTGCCAGTAGGACCGCGACAGGGGTCTATACTGAAGCTTTCTTT
CDR3: CASRTATGVYTEAFF
size: NA
V: TRBV19
J: TRBJ1-1
D: TRBD1

DNA: TGTGCCAGCAGCCAACGAGACGGGGACTCCTACAATGAGCAGTTCTTC
CDR3: CASSQRDGDSYNEQFF
size: NA
V: TRBV3-1/TRBV3-2
J: TRBJ2-1
D: NA

DNA: TGTGCCAGCGGCCCGGGACAGGGTGCTAATGAAAAACTGTTTTTT
CDR3: CASGPGQGANEKLFF
size: NA
V: TRBV19
J: TRBJ1-4
D: TRBD1

DNA: TGTGCCATCAGTGAGTCAAATGGGGGGAGCTACGAGCAGTACTTC
CDR3: CAISESNGGSYEQYF
size: NA
V: TRBV10-3
J: TRBJ2-7
D: NA

DNA: TGCGCCAGCAGCTTTCAACAGCAAACAGATACGCAGTATTTT
CDR3: CASSFQQQTDTQYF
size: NA
V: TRBV5-1
J: TRBJ2-3
D: NA

DNA: TGTGCCAGCAGTGGGGGTTTCAGGGGGCGACTTGGGACCACTGAAGCTTTCTTT
CDR3: CASSGGFRGRLGTTEAFF
size: NA
V: TRBV6-1
J: TRBJ1-1
D: TRBD1

DNA: TGTGCCAGCAGTTCGACAGGGGATTATGGCTACACCTTC
CDR3: CASSSTGDYGYTF
size: NA
V: TRBV2
J: TRBJ1-2
D: TRBD1

DNA: TGTGCCATCAGTGAACCGACAGGGTCTCAGTACTTC
CDR3: CAISEPTGSQYF
size: NA
V: TRBV10-3
J: TRBJ2-4
D: TRBD1

DNA: TGTGCCAGCAGCCAAGTTCGAAGCGGGAGGGACAATGAGCAGTTCTTC
CDR3: CASSQVRSGRDNEQFF
size: NA
V: TRBV4-2
J: TRBJ2-1
D: TRBD2

DNA: TGCAGCGTTGACAGGGGGAACACTGAAGCTTTCTTT
CDR3: CSVDRGNTEAFF
size: once
V: TRBV29-1
J: TRBJ1-1
D: NA

DNA: TGCAGCGTTGCGAGAGGGGACAGGGGGAATGAGCAGTTCTTC
CDR3: CSVARGDRGNEQFF
size: NA
V: TRBV29-1
J: TRBJ2-1
D: TRBD1

DNA: TGTGCCAGCAGTGATTTTCCGACAGGCGTCGGGTCACCAACTAATGAAAAACTGTTTTTT
CDR3: CASSDFPTGVGSPTNEKLFF
size: once
V: TRBV2
J: TRBJ1-4
D: NA

DNA: TGTGCCAGCAGCCTCAAAACAGGGGTAGATACGCAGTATTTT
CDR3: CASSLKTGVDTQYF
size: NA
V: TRBV7-2
J: TRBJ2-3
D: TRBD1

DNA: TGTGCCAGCAGCGTAGGTCCCCAAGCGGGAGGGCCTTTGGGGACCCAGTACTTC
CDR3: CASSVGPQAGGPLGTQYF
size: NA
V: TRBV9
J: TRBJ2-5
D: TRBD2

DNA: TGTGCCAGCAGCTTGGAGCGGGCCCTATGGGAGACCCAGTACTTC
CDR3: CASSLERALWETQYF
size: NA
V: TRBV5-5
J: TRBJ2-5
D: NA